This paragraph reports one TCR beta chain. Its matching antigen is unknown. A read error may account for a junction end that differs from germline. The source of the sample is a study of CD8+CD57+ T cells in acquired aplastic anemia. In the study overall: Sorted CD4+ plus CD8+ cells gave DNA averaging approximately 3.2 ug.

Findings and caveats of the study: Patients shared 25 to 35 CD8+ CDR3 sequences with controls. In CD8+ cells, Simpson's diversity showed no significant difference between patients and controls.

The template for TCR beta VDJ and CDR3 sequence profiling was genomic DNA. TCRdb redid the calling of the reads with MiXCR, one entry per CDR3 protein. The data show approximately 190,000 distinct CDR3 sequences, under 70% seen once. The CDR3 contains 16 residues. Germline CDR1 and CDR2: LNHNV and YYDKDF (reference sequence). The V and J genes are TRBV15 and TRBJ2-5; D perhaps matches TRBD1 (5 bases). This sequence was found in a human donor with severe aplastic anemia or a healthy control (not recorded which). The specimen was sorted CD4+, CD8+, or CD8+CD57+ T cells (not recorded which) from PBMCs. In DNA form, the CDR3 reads TGTGCCACCAGCAGAGATGGACAAACCGCCCAAGAGACCCAGCACTTC. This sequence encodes CATSRDGQTAQETQHF.